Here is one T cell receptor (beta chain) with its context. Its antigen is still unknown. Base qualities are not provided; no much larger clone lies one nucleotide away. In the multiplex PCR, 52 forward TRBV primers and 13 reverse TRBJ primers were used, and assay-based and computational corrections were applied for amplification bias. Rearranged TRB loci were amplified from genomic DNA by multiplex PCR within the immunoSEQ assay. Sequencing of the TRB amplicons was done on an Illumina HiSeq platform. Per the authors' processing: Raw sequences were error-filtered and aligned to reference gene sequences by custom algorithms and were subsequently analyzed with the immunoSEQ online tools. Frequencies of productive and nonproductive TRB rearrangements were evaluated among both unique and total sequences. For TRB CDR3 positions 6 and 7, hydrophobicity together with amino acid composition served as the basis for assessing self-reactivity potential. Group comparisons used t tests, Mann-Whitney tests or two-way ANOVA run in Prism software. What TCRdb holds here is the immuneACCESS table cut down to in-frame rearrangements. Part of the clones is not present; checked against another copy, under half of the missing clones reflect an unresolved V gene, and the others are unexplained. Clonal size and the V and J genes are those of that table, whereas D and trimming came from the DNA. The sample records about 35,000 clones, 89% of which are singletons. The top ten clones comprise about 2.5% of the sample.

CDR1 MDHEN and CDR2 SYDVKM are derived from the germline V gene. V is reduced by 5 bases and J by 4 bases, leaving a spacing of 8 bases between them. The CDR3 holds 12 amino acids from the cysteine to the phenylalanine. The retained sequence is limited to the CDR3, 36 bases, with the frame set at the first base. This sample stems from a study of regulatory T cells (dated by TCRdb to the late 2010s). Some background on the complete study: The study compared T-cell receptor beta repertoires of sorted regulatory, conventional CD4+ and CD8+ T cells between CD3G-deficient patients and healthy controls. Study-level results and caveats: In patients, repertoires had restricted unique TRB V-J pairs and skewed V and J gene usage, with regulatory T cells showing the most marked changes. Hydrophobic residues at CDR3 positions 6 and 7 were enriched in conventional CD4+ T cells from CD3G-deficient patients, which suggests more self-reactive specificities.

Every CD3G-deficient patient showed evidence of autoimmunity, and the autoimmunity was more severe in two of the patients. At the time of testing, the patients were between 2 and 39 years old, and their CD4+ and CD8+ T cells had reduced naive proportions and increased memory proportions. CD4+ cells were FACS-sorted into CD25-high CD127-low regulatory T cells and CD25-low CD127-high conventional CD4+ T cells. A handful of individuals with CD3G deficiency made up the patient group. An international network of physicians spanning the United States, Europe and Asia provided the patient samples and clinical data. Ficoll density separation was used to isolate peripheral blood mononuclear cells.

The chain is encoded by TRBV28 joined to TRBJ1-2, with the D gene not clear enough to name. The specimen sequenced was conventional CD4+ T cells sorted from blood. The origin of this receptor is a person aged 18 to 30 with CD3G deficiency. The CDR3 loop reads CASSRTGYGYTF. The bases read TGTGCCAGCAGTAGGACGGGCTATGGCTACACCTTC.